The 15 T cell receptor beta chains below all came from one sample that was sequenced in a study of fetal regulatory T cell absence and autoimmunity. Sequencing was performed with immunoSEQ multiplex PCR; in TCRdb, only in-frame clones are kept and a portion is missing. The sample shows about 50,000 clones, around 83% of them seen only once. The specimen was cord blood. Source of these receptors: a newborn boy with IPEX syndrome.

The J gene is TRBJ1-1, the V gene TRBV5-6; TRBD1 aligns across 8 bases. V lost 1 base to trimming and J lost 7 bases; unmatched junction nucleotides: 9. Per germline, CDR1 SGHDT and CDR2 YYEEEE. The CDR3 runs to 15 residues. In nucleotides, the CDR3 is TGTGCCAGCAGCTTGAGGCAGGGGGCAGAGGGTGAAGCTTTCTTT. Translation: CASSLRQGAEGEAFF.

The chain combines TRBV19 with TRBJ2-7; D is unresolved. The V and J ends lost 3 bases and 7 bases respectively, with 13 bases between them. The CDR3 contains 13 residues. The germline V gene has CDR1 LNHDA and CDR2 SQIVND (reference sequence). The CDR3 region is CASSILPSGEQYF. DNA for the CDR3: TGTGCCAGTAGTATTTTGCCAAGTGGGGAGCAGTACTTC.

The chain is built from TRBV11-3 and TRBJ2-2, with 9 bases lining up with TRBD1. The trim removed 5 bases at V and 4 bases at J, leaving 8 bases unmatched. Germline values: CDR1 SGHNT, CDR2 YENEEA. This CDR3 is 16 amino acids long. DNA for the CDR3: TGTGCCAGCAGCCCCCGGGACAGGGATGCCACCGGGGAGCTGTTTTTT. Translated: CASSPRDRDATGELFF.

The J gene is TRBJ2-1, the V gene TRBV4-1, with 10 bases fitting TRBD2. The CDR3 sequence is 15 residues long. Trimming removed 4 bases from V and 4 bases from J; junction bases left unmatched: 4. Germline CDR1 is MGHRA and CDR2 is YSYEKL. This CDR3 is CASSPTSGAYNEQFF. The CDR3 nucleotides are TGCGCCAGCAGCCCAACTAGCGGGGCTTACAATGAGCAGTTCTTC.

The CDR3 loop reads CATSTRTGGTDTQYF. The CDR3 nucleotides read TGTGCCACCAGCACCCGGACAGGGGGCACAGATACGCAGTATTTT. The chain links TRBV15 to TRBJ2-3, with 9 positions matching TRBD1. In germline, CDR1 is LNHNV, CDR2 YYDKDF (reference sequence). Losses at the gene ends were 4 bases for V and 1 base for J; bases not matched to a gene: 3. The CDR3 is 15 residues long.

Concerning this clone itself: Additional DNA sequences in this sample encode the identical CDR3. This chain links TRBV5-4 with TRBJ2-1; D not certain. This CDR3 contains 15 residues. CDR1 and CDR2 from the germline V gene are SGHNT and YYREEE (reference sequence). V was shortened by 4 bases and J by 0 bases, with 11 bases between the two germline ends. The CDR3 region has the DNA TGTGCCAGCAGCCTTGCGCGGAGCTCCTACAATGAGCAGTTCTTC. Amino acid sequence: CASSLARSSYNEQFF.

The chain recombines TRBV5-1 with TRBJ2-5, with D unresolved. Germline V CDR1 and CDR2: SGHRS, YFSETQ. V shed 1 base and J shed 5 bases, with 9 bases lying between them. This CDR3 has 13 amino acids. CDR3 amino acids: CASSLTVGETQYF. The CDR3, as DNA: TGCGCCAGCAGCTTGACGGTCGGGGAGACCCAGTACTTC.

The rearrangement uses TRBV29-1 and TRBJ1-4, with D possibly matching TRBD1 (5 bases). The CDR3 spans 12 residues. Trimming took 3 bases from V and 6 from J, leaving 8 bases between them. Germline CDR1 and CDR2: SQVTM and ANQGSEA. The CDR3 protein is CSVEGGHEKLFF. The CDR3 DNA reads TGCAGCGTTGAGGGGGGTCATGAAAAACTGTTTTTT.

The V call is TRBV27, the J call TRBJ2-5, with 12 bases that match TRBD1. V was pared by 2 bases and J by 5 bases, with 6 bases of the junction left unmatched. This CDR3 contains 16 residues. CDR1 and CDR2 (germline): MNHEY, SMNVEV (reference sequence). In DNA, the CDR3 is TGTGCCAGCAGTTTACCGGGACAGGGGGCGAAGGAGACCCAGTACTTC. It specifies CASSLPGQGAKETQYF.

This chain joins TRBV19 and TRBJ2-5; TRBD1 aligns across 8 bases. V lost 5 bases to trimming and J lost 5 bases; unmatched junction nucleotides: 7. The germline V gene has CDR1 LNHDA and CDR2 SQIVND (reference sequence). The CDR3 length is 14 residues. DNA of the CDR3: TGTGCCAGTAGTGTACAGGGGGTCGGGGAGACCCAGTACTTC. Its translation is CASSVQGVGETQYF.

This rearrangement joins TRBV5-1 to TRBJ2-3, with TRBD2 as a possible D gene (5 bases). From germline, CDR1 is SGHRS and CDR2 YFSETQ. This CDR3 has 16 amino acids. Trimming pared 4 bases from V and 1 base from J, leaving 16 bases between. CDR3 sequence: CASSLEANTRTDTQYF. The CDR3 DNA reads TGCGCCAGCAGCCTGGAGGCTAACACTCGCACAGATACGCAGTATTTT.

This clone has a handful of counts. This chain joins TRBV10-3 and TRBJ1-1, with 10 bases aligning to TRBD1. The CDR3 is made up of 13 amino acids. The trim removed 6 bases at V and 10 bases at J, leaving 8 bases unmatched. Germline values: CDR1 ENHRY, CDR2 SYGVKD. The chain's CDR3 is CAIRNDRGQGAFF. In nucleotides, the CDR3 is TGTGCCATCAGAAACGACAGGGGGCAAGGAGCTTTCTTT.

This clone has just one count. The CDR3 nucleotides read TGCGCCAGCAGCTTAACCGGCCAGAGAGCCTACGAGCAGTACTTC. It codes for CASSLTGQRAYEQYF. V is TRBV5-1 and J is TRBJ2-7, with unresolved D. The CDR3 is 15 residues long. Germline CDR1 and CDR2: SGHRS and YFSETQ. Between the trimmed V and J ends, which lost 2 bases and 2 bases, there was a span of 14 bases.

The CDR3: CASTQKAYEQYF. The CDR3 region has the DNA TGTGCCAGCACCCAGAAGGCTTACGAGCAGTACTTC. This chain links TRBV5-5 with TRBJ2-7; D call uncertain. The CDR3 contains 12 residues. The germline V gene has CDR1 SGHKS and CDR2 YYEKEE (reference sequence). Trimming shortened V by 6 bases and J by 4 bases, and 11 bases separated the two germline ends.

V and J are TRBV11-3 and TRBJ2-6; D remains unclear. V was shortened by 4 bases and J by 4 bases, with 14 bases between the two germline ends. This CDR3 comprises 16 residues. Germline V gene data show CDR1 as SGHNT and CDR2 as YENEEA. Here the CDR3 reads CASSSPRVYGANVLTF. The CDR3 nucleotides read TGTGCCAGCAGCTCCCCACGGGTGTACGGGGCCAACGTCCTGACTTTC.